This T cell receptor beta chain was captured in a study of control samples from healthy donors and cancer patients (dated by TCRdb to the early 2020s). The library was built by means of the immunoSEQ multiplex PCR assay. TCRdb holds this immuneACCESS table with in-frame rearrangements only. Some clones are missing; in checked studies, unresolved V genes explain under half, and the rest has no known cause. Across this sample there are about 140,000 clones, with about 89% seen only once. Under 9% of the sample is in the top ten clones. The germline V gene supplies CDR1 SGHRS and CDR2 YFSETQ. Trimming costs V 0 bases and J 7 bases, and their ends lie 13 bases apart. The CDR3 covers 14 residues, taking in both the cysteine and the phenylalanine. The sequence is cut down to CDR3 DNA, 42 bases in frame from base 1. Details on this clone: There is no known antigen for this receptor. Base qualities are not provided; no much larger clone lies one nucleotide away.

Recombination connected TRBV5-1 to TRBJ1-1; confidence is insufficient to name the D gene. Sequencing was carried out using blood. This sequence originates from a man aged 18 to 29 in good health. The sequenced DNA: TGCGCCAGCAGCTTGGCCCAGGACGTATATGAAGCTTTCTTT. It codes for CASSLAQDVYEAFF.